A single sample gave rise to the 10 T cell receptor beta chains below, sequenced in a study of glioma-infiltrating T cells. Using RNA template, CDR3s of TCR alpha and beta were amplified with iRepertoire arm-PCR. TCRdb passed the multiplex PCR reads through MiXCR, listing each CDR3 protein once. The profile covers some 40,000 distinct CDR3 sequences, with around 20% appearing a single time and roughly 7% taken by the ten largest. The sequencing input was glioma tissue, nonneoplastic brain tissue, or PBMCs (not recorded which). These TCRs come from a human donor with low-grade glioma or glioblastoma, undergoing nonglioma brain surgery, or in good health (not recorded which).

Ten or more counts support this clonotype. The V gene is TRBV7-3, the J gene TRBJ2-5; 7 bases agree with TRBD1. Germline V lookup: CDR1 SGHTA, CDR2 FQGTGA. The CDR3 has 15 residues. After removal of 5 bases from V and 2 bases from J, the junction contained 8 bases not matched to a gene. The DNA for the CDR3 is TGTGCCAGCAGCCTTATGGCAGGGGGTCAAGAGACCCAGTACTTC. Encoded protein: CASSLMAGGQETQYF.

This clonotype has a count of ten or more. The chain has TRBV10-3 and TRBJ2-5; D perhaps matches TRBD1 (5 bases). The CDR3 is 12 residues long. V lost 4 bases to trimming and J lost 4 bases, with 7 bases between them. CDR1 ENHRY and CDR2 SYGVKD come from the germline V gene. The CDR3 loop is CAISGQGETQYF. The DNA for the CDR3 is TGTGCCATCAGTGGGCAGGGAGAGACCCAGTACTTC.

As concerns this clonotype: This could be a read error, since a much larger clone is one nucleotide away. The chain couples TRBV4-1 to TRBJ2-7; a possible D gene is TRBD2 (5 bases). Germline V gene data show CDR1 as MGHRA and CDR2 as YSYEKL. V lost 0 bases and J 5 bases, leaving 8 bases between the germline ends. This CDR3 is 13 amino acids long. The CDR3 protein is CASSQDPGDEQYF. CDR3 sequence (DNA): TGCGCCAGCAGCCAAGATCCCGGGGACGAGCAGTACTTC.

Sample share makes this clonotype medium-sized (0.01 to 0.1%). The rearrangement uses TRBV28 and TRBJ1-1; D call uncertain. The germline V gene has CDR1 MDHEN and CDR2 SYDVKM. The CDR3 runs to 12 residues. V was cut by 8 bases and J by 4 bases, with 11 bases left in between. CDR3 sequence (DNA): TGTGCCAGCGCCCAACTTAGCACTGAAGCTTTCTTT. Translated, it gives CASAQLSTEAFF.

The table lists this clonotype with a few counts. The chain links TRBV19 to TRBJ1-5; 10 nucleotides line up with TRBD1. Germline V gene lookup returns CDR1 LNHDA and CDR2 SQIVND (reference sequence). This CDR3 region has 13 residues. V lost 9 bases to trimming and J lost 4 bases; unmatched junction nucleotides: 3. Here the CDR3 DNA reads TGTGCCAGCCGGGGACAGGGGAATCAGCCCCAGCATTTT. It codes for CASRGQGNQPQHF.

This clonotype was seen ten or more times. CDR3 sequence (DNA): TGTGCCAGCAGTTTAAAGGCCGTGAGCTACGAGCAGTACGTC. Translation gives CASSLKAVSYEQYV. The rearrangement links TRBV27 to TRBJ2-7; D unclear. V was shortened by 2 bases and J by 3 bases, with 11 bases between the two germline ends. Germline-derived CDR1 and CDR2 are MNHEY and SMNVEV (reference sequence). CDR3 length: 14 residues.

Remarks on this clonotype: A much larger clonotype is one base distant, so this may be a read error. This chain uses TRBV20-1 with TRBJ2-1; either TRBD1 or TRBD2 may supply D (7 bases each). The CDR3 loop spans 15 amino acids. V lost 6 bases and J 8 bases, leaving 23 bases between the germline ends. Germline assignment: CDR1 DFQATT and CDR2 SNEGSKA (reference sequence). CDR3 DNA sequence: TGCAGTGCCGCGTCCCCCAGGGGGGGTATAGATGAGCAGTTCTTC. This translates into CSAASPRGGIDEQFF.

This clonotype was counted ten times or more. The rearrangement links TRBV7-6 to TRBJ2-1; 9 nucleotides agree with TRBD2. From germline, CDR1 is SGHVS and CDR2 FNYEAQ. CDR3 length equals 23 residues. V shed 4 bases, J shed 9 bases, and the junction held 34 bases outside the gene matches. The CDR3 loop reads CASSSPRDLGTNLLAGIQGEQFF. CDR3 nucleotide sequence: TGTGCCAGCAGCTCCCCACGCGATTTGGGGACGAACCTGCTAGCGGGAATTCAGGGTGAGCAGTTCTTC.

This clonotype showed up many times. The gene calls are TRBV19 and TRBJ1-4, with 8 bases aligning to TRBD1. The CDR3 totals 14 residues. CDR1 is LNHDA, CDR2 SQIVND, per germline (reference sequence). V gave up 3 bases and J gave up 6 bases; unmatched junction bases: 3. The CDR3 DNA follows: TGTGCCAGTAGTATGGCAGGGGGCCATGAAAAACTGTTTTTT. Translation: CASSMAGGHEKLFF.

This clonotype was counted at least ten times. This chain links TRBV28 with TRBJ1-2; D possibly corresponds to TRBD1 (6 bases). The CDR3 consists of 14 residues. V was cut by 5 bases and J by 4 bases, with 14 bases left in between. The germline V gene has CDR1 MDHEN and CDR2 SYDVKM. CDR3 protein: CASSGDIRLYGYTF. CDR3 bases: TGTGCCAGCAGTGGGGACATCCGGCTCTATGGCTACACCTTC.